This section outlines one TCR beta chain sequence together with its context. The antigen is undetermined. A much bigger clone sits one base away, suggesting this may be a read error. This entry belongs to a study of identical twins. Findings and limits, study-wide: Twin-shared out-of-frame alpha sequences were enriched for low generation probability.

The J segment lost 13 bases and the V segment lost 6 bases, leaving 12 bases of the junction unmatched. The CDR3 runs to 13 residues. Germline V CDR1 and CDR2: MGHDK, SYGVNS. TCRdb processed the 5' RACE reads anew with MiXCR; each CDR3 protein has one entry. Of 1.5 million to 2 million distinct CDR3 sequences in the sample, around a third were seen once. V gene TRBV25-1 combines with J gene TRBJ2-4, with 7 bases identical to TRBD1. The sample taken for sequencing was cord blood. The clonotype originates from a newborn girl in good health. The CDR3 sequence: CASSGTDSYKQYF. CDR3 sequence (DNA): TGTGCCAGCAGCGGGACAGACTCCTACAAGCAGTACTTC.